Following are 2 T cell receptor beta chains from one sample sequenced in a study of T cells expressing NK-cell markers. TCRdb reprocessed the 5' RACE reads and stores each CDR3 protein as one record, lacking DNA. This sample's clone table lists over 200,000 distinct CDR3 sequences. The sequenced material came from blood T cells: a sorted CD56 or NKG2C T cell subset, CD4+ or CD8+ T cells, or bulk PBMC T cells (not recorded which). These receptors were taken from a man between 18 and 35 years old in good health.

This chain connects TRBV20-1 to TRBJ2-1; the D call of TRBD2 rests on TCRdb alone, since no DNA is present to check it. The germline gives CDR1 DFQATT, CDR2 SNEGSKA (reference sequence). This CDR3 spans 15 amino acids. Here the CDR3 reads CSASGTSGGGNEQFF.

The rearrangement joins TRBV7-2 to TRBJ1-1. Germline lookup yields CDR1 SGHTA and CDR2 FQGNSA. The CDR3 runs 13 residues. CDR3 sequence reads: CASSLPGNTEAFF.